This T cell receptor (beta chain) was obtained from a study of blood T cell repertoires in COVID-19. Generated by immunoSEQ multiplex PCR, the TCRdb table keeps only in-frame clones and is missing some. The repertoire holds 450,000 to 500,000 clones, with about nine tenths as singletons. This clone appeared once. This sequence originates from a woman aged 60-70 years who had recovered from COVID-19. Sequencing used PBMCs or T cells enriched from blood (not recorded which).

CDR3 coding DNA: TGCGCCAGCAGCTTAACAGGGACAGGGGGATCCGAGACCCAGTACTTC. Translation: CASSLTGTGGSETQYF. The V and J genes are TRBV5-1 and TRBJ2-5, with 11 positions matching TRBD1. The V gene end was trimmed by 2 bases and the J gene end by 5 bases; junction bases not matched to a gene: 8. This CDR3 spans 16 amino acids. Germline V gene data show CDR1 as SGHRS and CDR2 as YFSETQ. The variable domain in full, completed from reference TRBV5-1 and TRBJ2-5, reads KAGVTQTPRYLIKTRGQQVTLSCSPISGHRSVSWYQQTPGQGLQFLFEYFSETQRNKGNFPGRFSGRQFSNSRSEMNVSTLELGDSALYLCASSLTGTGGSETQYFGPGTRLLVL.